Presented here are 17 T cell receptor beta chains from one specimen sequenced in a study of blood T cells in healthy people across ages. For the second PCR, which ran for about 6 to 12 cycles, a sample-barcoded 5' primer and a J-beta primer mix were used. TCRdb fed the 5' RACE reads into MiXCR, producing one record per CDR3 protein. The profile shows 1,100,000 or so distinct CDR3 sequences, 35% to 55% of them singletons. The sequenced sample was blood. These receptor sequences come from an older woman in good health.

This clonotype was seen just once. The V and J genes are TRBV25-1 and TRBJ1-2; possibly TRBD1 for D (6 bases). V lost 2 bases, J lost 3 bases, and 16 bases lay in between. The CDR3 is 16 residues long. CDR1 and CDR2 from the germline V gene are MGHDK and SYGVNS. CDR3 residues: CASSEVGGRGDYGYTF. The CDR3 DNA sequence: TGTGCCAGCAGTGAAGTGGGGGGCAGGGGTGACTATGGCTACACCTTC.

The chain employs TRBV4-2 and TRBJ2-1, with TRBD2 matching over 16 bases. The CDR3 loop spans 18 amino acids. Germline V gene lookup returns CDR1 LGHNA and CDR2 YNFKEQ. Trimming took 0 bases from V and 8 from J; bases not matched to a gene: 7. In DNA form, the CDR3 reads TGTGCCAGCAGCCAAGATAGGGGACTAGCGGGAGGGGGGGATGAGCAGTTCTTC. Translating it yields CASSQDRGLAGGGDEQFF.

This clonotype was seen only a few times. The V gene is TRBV5-1, the J gene TRBJ2-7, with 7 bases identical to TRBD2. The CDR3 loop spans 13 amino acids. Germline loops: CDR1 SGHRS, CDR2 YFSETQ. The J segment lost 2 bases and the V segment lost 5 bases, leaving 4 bases of the junction unmatched. The CDR3 loop is CASRRERTYEQYF. As DNA, the CDR3 is TGCGCCAGCAGGCGGGAGAGGACCTACGAGCAGTACTTC. Variable domain in full (rest from reference TRBV5-1 and TRBJ2-7): KAGVTQTPRYLIKTRGQQVTLSCSPISGHRSVSWYQQTPGQGLQFLFEYFSETQRNKGNFPGRFSGRQFSNSRSEMNVSTLELGDSALYLCASRRERTYEQYFGPGTRLTVT.

Only one count was recorded for this clonotype. The chain uses TRBV5-1 and TRBJ2-3; the D call may be TRBD1 or TRBD2 (5 bases each). Germline values: CDR1 SGHRS, CDR2 YFSETQ. V lost 5 bases and J lost 5, with 15 bases in between. The CDR3 consists of 14 residues. The CDR3 DNA reads as TGCGCCAGCAGACGCAGGGACCCCGGAGATACGCAGTATTTT. Its translation: CASRRRDPGDTQYF.

This rearrangement joins TRBV5-1 to TRBJ2-7; possibly TRBD1 or TRBD2 for D (6 bases each). Trimming cost V 6 bases and J 0 bases, with 13 bases left between them. Germline V lookup: CDR1 SGHRS, CDR2 YFSETQ. This CDR3 comprises 14 residues. This CDR3 reads CASTGGRSSYEQYF. The CDR3 DNA is TGCGCCAGCACCGGGGGCAGGAGCTCCTACGAGCAGTACTTC.

Notes on this clonotype: One end of the junction is discordant with germline, which a read error may explain. J is TRBJ1-1 and V is TRBV3-1; no clear D. This CDR3 contains 12 residues. Germline CDR1 is LGHDT and CDR2 is YNNKEL (reference sequence). The CDR3 region has the DNA TGTGCCAGCACCCAATCGGCTGGTGAAGCTTTCTTT. This sequence encodes CASTQSAGEAFF.

In this sample, this clonotype turned up a few times. The rearrangement joins TRBV7-8 to TRBJ2-7; D not certain. Trimming took 5 bases from V and 3 from J, leaving 26 bases between them. The CDR3 has 18 residues. Germline values: CDR1 SGHVS, CDR2 FQNEAQ. The CDR3 coding sequence is TGTGCCAGCAGCCGGCTATTTCAAAGAGAAGTTGAAGACTACGAGCAGTACTTC. This gives the protein CASSRLFQREVEDYEQYF. Using reference TRBV7-8 and TRBJ2-7 for the parts outside the CDR3, the full variable domain is GAGVSQSPRYKVAKRGQDVALRCDPISGHVSLFWYQQALGQGPEFLTYFQNEAQLDKSGLPSDRFFAERPEGSVSTLKIQRTQQEDSAVYLCASSRLFQREVEDYEQYFGPGTRLTVT.

The chain couples TRBV5-6 to TRBJ2-5; 12 bases are a match to TRBD2. Gene TRBJ2-7 matches the end of the DNA better, so the J call may be wrong. CDR3 size: 16 residues. Looked up from germline, CDR1 is SGHDT and CDR2 is YYEEEE. The CDR3 DNA follows: TGTGCCAGCAGTAAAGGACTAGCGGGGCTCTCCTACGAGCAGTACTTC. Translated, it gives CASSKGLAGLSYEQYF.

This chain uses TRBV14 with TRBJ2-5; D is perhaps TRBD2 (5 bases). V lost 4 bases, J lost 2 bases, and 14 bases lay in between. From germline, CDR1 is SGHDN and CDR2 FVKESK. This CDR3 spans 15 amino acids. CDR3 protein: CASSREGWLQETQYF. The DNA of the CDR3 is TGTGCCAGCAGCCGCGAGGGTTGGCTACAAGAGACCCAGTACTTC.

The genes are TRBV11-3 and TRBJ2-1; D is unresolved. CDR3 size: 13 residues. Germline V gene data show CDR1 as SGHNT and CDR2 as YENEEA. V was pared by 2 bases and J by 8 bases, with 10 bases between. CDR3 DNA: TGTGCCAGCAGCTTAAGGTATGGGGATGAGCAGTTCTTC. Translation: CASSLRYGDEQFF.

The V call is TRBV11-2, the J call TRBJ2-7, with D perhaps TRBD1 or TRBD2 (6 bases each). The CDR3 extends over 17 amino acids. V gave up 2 bases and J gave up 1 base, with 18 bases separating them. In germline, CDR1 is SGHAT, CDR2 FQNNGV. CDR3 residues: CASSLYPQGRISYEQYF. The CDR3 bases are TGTGCCAGCAGCTTATACCCCCAGGGGAGGATTTCCTACGAGCAGTACTTC.

This chain uses TRBV25-1 with TRBJ1-6, with 9 bases lining up with TRBD1. Germline loops: CDR1 MGHDK, CDR2 SYGVNS. CDR3 length: 16 amino acids. J lost 7 bases, V lost 4 bases, and 8 bases had no gene match. This CDR3 is CASSGPGGQGNSPLHF. As DNA, the CDR3 is TGTGCCAGCAGTGGCCCCGGCGGACAGGGGAATTCACCCCTCCACTTT.

This chain's CDR3 is CASNEVTDTQYF. CDR3 nucleotide sequence: TGTGCCAGCAATGAAGTCACAGATACGCAGTATTTT. J is TRBJ2-3 and V is TRBV28; D not resolved. From germline, CDR1 is MDHEN and CDR2 SYDVKM. V lost 7 bases to trimming and J lost 2 bases, with 7 bases between them. CDR3 length equals 12 residues.

The rearrangement uses TRBV10-3 and TRBJ2-7, with D maybe TRBD2 (5 bases). The germline V gene has CDR1 ENHRY and CDR2 SYGVKD. The CDR3 consists of 13 residues. Trimming stripped 2 bases from V and 7 bases from J, with 12 bases between. The CDR3 protein is CAISEGERREQYF. The CDR3 DNA is TGTGCCATCAGTGAGGGGGAGAGGCGGGAGCAGTACTTC.

The rearrangement uses TRBV7-2 and TRBJ2-1; D not certain. CDR3 length: 14 amino acids. Trimming left V 1 base short and J 8 bases short, with 12 bases between. Germline V gives CDR1 SGHTA, CDR2 FQGNSA. The DNA of the CDR3 is TGTGCCAGCAGCTTAGGCTGGCCCCGGGATGAGCAGTTCTTC. It is translated as CASSLGWPRDEQFF.

V gene TRBV27 combines with J gene TRBJ2-4; a weak D match, TRBD1 (6 bases). The CDR3 is 17 amino acids. Germline V gene lookup returns CDR1 MNHEY and CDR2 SMNVEV (reference sequence). V shed 0 bases and J shed 0 bases, with 12 bases lying between them. The CDR3 DNA reads TGTGCCAGCAGTTTATCCCCCGGGACAATAGCCAAAAACATTCAGTACTTC. It codes for CASSLSPGTIAKNIQYF.

The chain has TRBV11-2 and TRBJ2-3; TRBD2 matches 10 bases. Germline V gene sequence: CDR1 SGHAT, CDR2 FQNNGV. This CDR3 spans 16 amino acids. J lost 2 bases, V lost 4 bases, and 6 bases had no gene match. The CDR3 DNA is TGTGCCAGCAGCTCACAACTAGCGGGGCTCACAGATACGCAGTATTTT. Translation: CASSSQLAGLTDTQYF.